This T cell receptor (beta chain) is drawn from a study of beta chain features in type 1 diabetes. Trimming took 10 bases from V and 5 from J, leaving 20 bases between them. Germline CDR1 SGHVS, CDR2 FQNEAQ. The CDR3 is 15 amino acids. Study-level findings and limits: Moderately but significantly shorter TCRB CDR3s were found in Type 1 diabetes patients in all four CD4+ subsets.

Concerning this clone itself: Its antigen is not known.

The study reverse transcribed the entire isolated RNA, so it sequenced expressed TCRB transcripts. Assay used: immunoSEQ multiplex PCR; TCRdb lists only in-frame clones, some missing. The sample holds about 170,000 clones, almost 8% seen once. The receptor was isolated from a man between 18 and 29 years old with type 1 diabetes. Sequenced input: central memory CD4+ T cells from blood. The chain has TRBV7-8 and TRBJ2-2, with D hard to call. CDR3 nucleotide sequence: TGTGCCACTAGGCTGGAGTCGTTAGCTACCGGGGAGCTGTTTTTT. This encodes CATRLESLATGELFF.